This TCR beta chain was recorded in a study of response to subunit inactivated influenza vaccine. MiXCR, run by TCRdb on the RT-PCR reads, gives a single entry per CDR3 protein. Of about 190,000 distinct CDR3 sequences in the sample, roughly an eighth were seen once. The table lists this clonotype with a few counts. The CDR3 spans 17 residues. Germline V gives CDR1 MDHEN, CDR2 SYDVKM. V lost 4 bases, J lost 0 bases, and 10 bases stayed unmatched. Sequenced here: CD8+ T cells sorted from PBMCs, sampled about 5 days after vaccination. This chain joins TRBV28 and TRBJ2-3, with 7 bases matching TRBD2. The TCR was taken from a man in his forties or fifties who received an inactivated influenza vaccine. The CDR3 loop reads CASSSYTPSGSTDTQYF. Written as DNA, the CDR3 is TGTGCCAGCAGTTCGTATACTCCTAGCGGAAGCACAGATACGCAGTATTTT. Drawing the rest from reference TRBV28 and TRBJ2-3, the complete variable domain is DVKVTQSSRYLVKRTGEKVFLECVQDMDHENMFWYRQDPGLGLRLIYFSYDVKMKEKGDIPEGYSVSREKKERFSLILESASTNQTSMYLCASSSYTPSGSTDTQYFGPGTRLTVL.